The entry below describes one T cell receptor beta chain. This specimen comes from a study of T cells in narcolepsy. Generated by immunoSEQ multiplex PCR, the TCRdb table keeps only in-frame clones and is missing some. The table lists about 15,000 clones, over 75% of them singletons. V lost 3 bases and J lost 4, with 19 bases in between. The CDR3 length is 16 residues. Germline CDR1 SGHTA, CDR2 FQGNSA. The receptor was isolated from a human donor in good health. What was sequenced was memory (CD45RA-) CD4+ T cells from blood. The chain employs TRBV7-2 and TRBJ2-7; D uncertain. The CDR3 nucleotides read TGTGCCAGCAGCTTTCGCCCAACTTCAGGAATTTACGAGCAGTACTTC. Protein product: CASSFRPTSGIYEQYF.